Detailed here is one T cell receptor beta chain. The sample comes from a study of blood T cell repertoires in COVID-19. Produced via immunoSEQ multiplex PCR; TCRdb's table is partial and in-frame only. The sample lists over 45,000 clones; roughly 87% were seen once. The germline V gene encodes CDR1 SGHAT and CDR2 FQNNGV. The J segment lost 6 bases and the V segment lost 1 base, leaving 4 bases of the junction unmatched. The CDR3 extends over 14 amino acids. This chain joins TRBV11-2 and TRBJ2-7, with 9 bases matching TRBD1. Source material: peripheral blood. The source of this sequence is an elderly man in a cohort sampled during active COVID-19. In DNA, the CDR3 is TGTGCCAGCAGCTTAGGCGGGACAGGGCTCGAGCAGTACTTC. Translated: CASSLGGTGLEQYF.